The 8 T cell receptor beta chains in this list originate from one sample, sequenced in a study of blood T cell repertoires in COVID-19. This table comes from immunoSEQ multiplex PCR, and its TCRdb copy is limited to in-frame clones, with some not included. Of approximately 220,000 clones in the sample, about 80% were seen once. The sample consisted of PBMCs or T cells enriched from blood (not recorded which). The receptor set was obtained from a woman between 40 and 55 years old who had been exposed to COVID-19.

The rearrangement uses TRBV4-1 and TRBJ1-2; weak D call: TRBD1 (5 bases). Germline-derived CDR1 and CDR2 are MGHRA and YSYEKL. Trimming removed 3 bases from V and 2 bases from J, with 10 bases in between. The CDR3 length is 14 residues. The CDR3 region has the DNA TGCGCCAGCAGCCAGGAGACAGTGAACTATGGCTACACCTTC. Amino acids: CASSQETVNYGYTF.

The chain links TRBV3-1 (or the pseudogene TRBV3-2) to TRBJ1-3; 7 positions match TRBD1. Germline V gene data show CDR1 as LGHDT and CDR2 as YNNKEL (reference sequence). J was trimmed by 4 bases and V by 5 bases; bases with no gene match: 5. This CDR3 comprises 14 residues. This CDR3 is CASSDTGEGNTIYF. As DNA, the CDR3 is TGTGCCAGCAGCGACACAGGGGAAGGAAACACCATATATTTT.

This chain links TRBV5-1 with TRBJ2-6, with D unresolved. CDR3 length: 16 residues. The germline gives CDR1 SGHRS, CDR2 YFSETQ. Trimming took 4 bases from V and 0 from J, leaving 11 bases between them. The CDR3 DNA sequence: TGCGCCAGCAGCACACTCGAGGCCTCTGGGGCCAACGTCCTGACTTTC. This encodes CASSTLEASGANVLTF.

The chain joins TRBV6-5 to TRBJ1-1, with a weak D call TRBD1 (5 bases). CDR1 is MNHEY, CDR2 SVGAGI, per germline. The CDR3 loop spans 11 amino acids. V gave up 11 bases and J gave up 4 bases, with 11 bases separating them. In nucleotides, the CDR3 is TGTGCCGGGGCCCACGGCACTGAAGCTTTCTTT. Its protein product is CAGAHGTEAFF.

The CDR3 protein is CASSFDSKAFF. The CDR3 DNA reads as TGTGCCAGCAGTTTTGACAGCAAAGCTTTCTTT. J is TRBJ1-1 and V is TRBV12-3 or TRBV12-4, with D tentatively TRBD1 (5 bases). Trimming stripped 3 bases from V and 9 bases from J, with 8 bases between. The CDR3 runs to 11 residues.

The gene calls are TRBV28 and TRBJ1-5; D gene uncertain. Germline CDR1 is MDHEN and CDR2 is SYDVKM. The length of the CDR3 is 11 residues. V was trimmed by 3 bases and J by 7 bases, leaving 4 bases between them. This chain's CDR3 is CASSFGQPQHF. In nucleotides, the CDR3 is TGTGCCAGCAGTTTCGGGCAGCCCCAGCATTTT.

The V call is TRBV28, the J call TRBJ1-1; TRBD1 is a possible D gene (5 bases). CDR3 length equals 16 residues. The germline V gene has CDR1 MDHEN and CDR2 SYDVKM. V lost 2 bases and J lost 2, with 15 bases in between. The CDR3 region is CASSLDYGGGNTEAFF. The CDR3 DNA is TGTGCCAGCAGTTTAGACTATGGGGGAGGAAACACTGAAGCTTTCTTT.

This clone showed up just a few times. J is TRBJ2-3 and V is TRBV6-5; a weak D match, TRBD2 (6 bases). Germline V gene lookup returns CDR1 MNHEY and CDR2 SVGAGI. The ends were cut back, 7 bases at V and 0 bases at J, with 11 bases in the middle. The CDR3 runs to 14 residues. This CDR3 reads CASTPTRSTDTQYF. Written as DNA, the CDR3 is TGTGCCAGCACCCCGACTAGGAGCACAGATACGCAGTATTTT.